The sequence of this T cell receptor beta chain was determined in a study of beta chain features in type 1 diabetes. In the study overall: In all, some 110 million sorted cells from all samples were analyzed.

CDR1 is SGHNT, CDR2 YYREEE, per germline (reference sequence). V lost 4 bases and J 6 bases, leaving 17 bases between the germline ends. The CDR3 is 15 amino acids. Remarks on this clone: Its antigen is still unknown.

CD45RO/CCR7/CD25/CD127/CD95/CD27 separated CD4+ naive, central memory, regulatory and stem cell-like memory cells by sorting. All of the isolated RNA was reverse transcribed, so expressed TCRB transcripts were sequenced. About 3.7 million reads per sample were averaged for naive, central memory and regulatory samples. TCRdb's table, derived via immunoSEQ multiplex PCR, lists solely in-frame clones and lacks some. There are around 280,000 clones in the sample; roughly 8% occur only once, and approximately 1% lies in the top ten. General study points: The naive, central memory and Treg TCRB repertoires of patients appeared to be more similar to one another than those of healthy donors.

V and J are TRBV5-4 and TRBJ1-5; D ambiguous. Sequencing was carried out using central memory CD4+ T cells from blood. This clonotype originated in a woman aged 18 to 35 in good health. The CDR3 spells CASSPAPGRGQPQHF. The DNA for the CDR3 is TGTGCCAGCAGCCCAGCCCCAGGCAGAGGTCAGCCCCAGCATTTT. The full variable domain, its missing parts supplied by reference TRBV5-4 and TRBJ1-5, is ETGVTQSPTHLIKTRGQQVTLRCSSQSGHNTVSWYQQALGQGPQFIFQYYREEENGRGNFPPRFSGLQFPNYSSELNVNALELDDSALYLCASSPAPGRGQPQHFGDGTRLSIL.